A selection of T cell receptor beta chains follows, all from one sample in a study of cytomegalovirus exposure and HLA in healthy donors. Profiling relied on immunoSEQ multiplex PCR, and the TCRdb table lists in-frame clones only, not all of them. In the table there are 120,000 to 150,000 clones, around a tenth of which are singletons. Sequencing input: PBMCs. The receptors shown here come from a male donor in good health and CMV-seronegative. Both conserved end residues are part of each CDR3. The D gene is left open where the match is weak.

v_call d_call cdr3_aa
TRBV29-1 TRBD1 CSANRPPRDRDGYTF
TRBV14 . CATLKGVARLYEQYF
TRBV29-1 . CSVETAGGAKNIQYF
TRBV4-2 TRBD1 CASSHLRDRDYEQYF
TRBV19 TRBD2 CASRGTSGSGEGEQYF
TRBV30 . CAWSVLDPTTDTQYF
TRBV2 TRBD2 CASQTSGGEQYF
TRBV13 . CASSVPRSLPNYGYTF
TRBV28 TRBD1 CASTSGGTEAFF
TRBV2 . CASGAPHSNQPQHF
TRBV7-2 . CASSLSGQTLNQPQHF
TRBV6-8 . CASMKGHSNQPQHF
TRBV9 TRBD1 CASSVAPGTGGADTQYF
TRBV5-1 . CASSLEGLAREQYF
TRBV11-2 . CASSLVHRVGTEAFF
TRBV6-5 TRBD1 CASSYSPRGPPYEQYF
TRBV10-3 TRBD2 CAISGGSGQSTDTQYF
TRBV7-2 . CASSLVEMNTEAFF
TRBV7-9 . CASSYSGIPAYEQFF
TRBV27 . CASSYGLRWETQYF
TRBV5-4 . CASSLGQGQNIQYF
TRBV29-1 . CSALDGARPYEQYF
TRBV10-1 TRBD1 CASRGDRGGSPLHF
TRBV6-4 . CASSSVGGNEQFF
TRBV6-1 . CASSPRSSRGPQHF
TRBV28 TRBD2 CASSLEGTTNEQFF
TRBV29-1 . CSVEEGGQGPYYGYTF
TRBV5-4 TRBD2 CASRVGTSGNTGELFF
TRBV11-2 TRBD1 CASSSATGGVNQPQHF
TRBV11-3 . CASSSWTAGNTIYF
TRBV27 . CASSQGLSYTF
TRBV11-2 . CASSLAAGNTEAFF
TRBV9 TRBD2 CASSPRLAGGYEQYF
TRBV7-8 . CASSLFRSPPRSGTDTQYF
TRBV19 TRBD1 CASSYKGQGSGEQYF
TRBV13 . CASSPSPPVSPLHF
TRBV7-2 . CASSQEIQGENYGYTF
TRBV5-1 . CASSLFLDTGELFF
TRBV5-8 . CASSLGLALSLGTDTQYF
TRBV27 TRBD1 CASTTVEGARNTGELFF
TRBV29-1 TRBD1 CSVGGRDRLRGQYF
TRBV5-4 . CASSPDTNYGYTF
TRBV7-9 . CASSPRGHFPETQYF